Listed here is a single T cell receptor beta chain. Germline V lookup: CDR1 MGHDK, CDR2 SYGVNS. The CDR3 length is 15 residues. V was shortened by 4 bases and J by 7 bases, with 14 bases between the two germline ends. These data are taken from a study of blood T cell repertoires in COVID-19. Background on the study: Specimens from acute and convalescent COVID-19 originated in the United States, Italy and Spain.

As originally analysed: It was from reference gene primer amplification that nucleated cell counts were estimated. The data were produced by immunoSEQ multiplex PCR, yet TCRdb's version contains in-frame clones alone and is incomplete. The DNA was the basis for D and trimming; V, J and clone size are from that table. The profile shows approximately 140,000 clones, roughly 82% of them singletons. Sequenced sample: peripheral blood. This sequence originates from a man in his sixties or seventies with acute or convalescent COVID-19. This sequence joins TRBV25-1 and TRBJ1-6; TRBD1 might be the D (6 bases). CDR3 residues: CASSGGGTNNSPLHF. The CDR3 nucleotides are TGTGCCAGCAGTGGGGGGGGGACAAACAATTCACCCCTCCACTTT.